This T cell receptor beta chain was recovered during a study of T-cell memory formation after mild COVID-19. Study context: Among the donors, TCR clusters were largely specific to each donor. Study-wide results and limits: The authors did not confirm SARS-CoV-2 specificity of second-wave clones peaking day 37. Some clones that responded were present in memory (sampled pre-infection), which suggests cross-reactive memory joined. CD4/CD8 balance characterized clones contracting day 15 to 85, and CD4+ skew characterized later expanders.

The CDR3 consists of 14 residues. Germline-derived CDR1 and CDR2 are SEHNR and FQNEAQ (reference sequence). V was clipped by 5 bases and J by 7 bases; unmatched bases: 8. In this sample, this clonotype turned up a few times. Its antigen remains unknown. TCRdb reprocessed the 5' RACE reads via MiXCR and lists one record per CDR3 protein. The sample includes 65,000 to 95,000 distinct CDR3 sequences, over 10% of them seen just once. The sequence was obtained from a man aged 18 to 30 who had mild COVID-19 (a few samples of this study predate the infection). Cell type and time point are not known. The specimen sequenced was PBMCs or a T cell subset sorted from them (not recorded which). The chain is built from TRBV7-9 and TRBJ1-2; 9 nucleotides line up with TRBD1. The CDR3 nucleotides read TGTGCCAGCAGCGTCTCGGGGACAGGGACTGGCTACACCTTC. Protein product: CASSVSGTGTGYTF.